The TCR beta chain described here comes from a study of technical replicates of blood from several donors. TCRdb keeps only in-frame clones here, not all; method: immunoSEQ multiplex PCR. In the table there are more than 65,000 clones, around 90% of which are singletons. Germline CDR1 and CDR2: SGHVS and FQNEAQ. The V segment lost 2 bases and the J segment 3 bases; nucleotides outside the gene matches: 4. CDR3 length: 14 residues. This clonotype was obtained from a human donor in good health. The chain has TRBV7-8 and TRBJ2-7; 7 nucleotides align to TRBD1. Sequencing was carried out using T cells isolated from PBMCs. The chain's CDR3 is CASSLLTGYYEQYF. For the CDR3, the DNA is TGTGCCAGCAGCTTACTGACAGGGTACTACGAGCAGTACTTC.